This T cell receptor beta chain is drawn from a study of blood T cell repertoires in COVID-19. Germline assignment: CDR1 MNHEY and CDR2 SVGAGI. V was cut by 6 bases and J by 5 bases, with 14 bases left in between. CDR3 length: 13 amino acids. Method: immunoSEQ multiplex PCR; TCRdb's copy keeps in-frame clones and lacks some. The table lists 450,000 to 500,000 clones, 88% of them singletons. The material sequenced was PBMCs or T cells enriched from blood (not recorded which). The chain has TRBV6-5 and TRBJ2-7, with D maybe TRBD1 (5 bases). The TCR sequence derives from a woman in her sixties or seventies who had recovered from COVID-19. CDR3 DNA: TGTGCCAGCAGCTATTCAGGGTCTGACGAGCAGTACTTC. Residues: CASSYSGSDEQYF.